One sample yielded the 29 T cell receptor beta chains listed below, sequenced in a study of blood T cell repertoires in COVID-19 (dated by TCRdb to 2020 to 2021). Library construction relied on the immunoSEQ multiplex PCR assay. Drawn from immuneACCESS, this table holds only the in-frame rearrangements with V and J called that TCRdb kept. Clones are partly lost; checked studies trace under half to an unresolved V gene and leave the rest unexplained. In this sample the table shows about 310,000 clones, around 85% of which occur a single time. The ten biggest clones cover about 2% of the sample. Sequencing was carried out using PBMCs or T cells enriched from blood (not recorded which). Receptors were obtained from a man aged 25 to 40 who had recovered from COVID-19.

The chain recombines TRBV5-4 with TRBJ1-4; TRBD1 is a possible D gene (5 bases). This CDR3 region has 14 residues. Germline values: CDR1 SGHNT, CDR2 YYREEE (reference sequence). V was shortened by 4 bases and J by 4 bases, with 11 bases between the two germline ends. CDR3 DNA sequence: TGTGCCAGCAGCCACAGACAGCATAATGAAAAACTGTTTTTT. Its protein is CASSHRQHNEKLFF.

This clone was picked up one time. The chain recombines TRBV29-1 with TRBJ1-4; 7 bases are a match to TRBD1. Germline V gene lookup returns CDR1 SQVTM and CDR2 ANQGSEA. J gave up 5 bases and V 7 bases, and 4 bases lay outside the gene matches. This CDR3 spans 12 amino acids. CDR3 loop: CSAGTENEKLFF. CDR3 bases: TGCAGCGCCGGGACAGAGAATGAAAAACTGTTTTTT.

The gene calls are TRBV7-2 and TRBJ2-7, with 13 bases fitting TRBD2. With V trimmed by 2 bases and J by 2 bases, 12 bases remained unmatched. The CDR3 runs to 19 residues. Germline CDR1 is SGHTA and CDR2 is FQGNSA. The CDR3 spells CASSLNAATSGGFAYEQYF. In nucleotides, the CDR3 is TGTGCCAGCAGCTTAAATGCGGCGACTAGCGGGGGGTTCGCCTACGAGCAGTACTTC.

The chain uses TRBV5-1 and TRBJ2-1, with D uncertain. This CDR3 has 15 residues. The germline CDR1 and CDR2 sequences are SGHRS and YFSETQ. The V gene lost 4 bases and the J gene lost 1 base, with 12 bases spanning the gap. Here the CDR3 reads CASSAEDPSYNEQFF. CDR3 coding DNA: TGCGCCAGCAGCGCGGAAGATCCTTCCTACAATGAGCAGTTCTTC. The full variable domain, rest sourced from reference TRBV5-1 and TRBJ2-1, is KAGVTQTPRYLIKTRGQQVTLSCSPISGHRSVSWYQQTPGQGLQFLFEYFSETQRNKGNFPGRFSGRQFSNSRSEMNVSTLELGDSALYLCASSAEDPSYNEQFFGPGTRLTVL.

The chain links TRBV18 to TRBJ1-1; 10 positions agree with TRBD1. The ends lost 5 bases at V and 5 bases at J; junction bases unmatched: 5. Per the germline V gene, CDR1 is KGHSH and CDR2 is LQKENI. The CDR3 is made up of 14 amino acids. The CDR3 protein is CASSSGTGVTEAFF. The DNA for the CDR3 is TGTGCCAGCTCATCCGGGACAGGGGTGACTGAAGCTTTCTTT.

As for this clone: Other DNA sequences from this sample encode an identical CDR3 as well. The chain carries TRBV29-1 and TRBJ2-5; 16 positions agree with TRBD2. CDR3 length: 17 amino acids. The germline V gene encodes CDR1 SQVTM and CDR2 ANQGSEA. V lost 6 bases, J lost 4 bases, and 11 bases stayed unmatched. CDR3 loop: CSVVPGTSGGAGETQYF. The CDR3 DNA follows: TGCAGCGTCGTCCCCGGGACTAGCGGGGGGGCCGGAGAGACCCAGTACTTC.

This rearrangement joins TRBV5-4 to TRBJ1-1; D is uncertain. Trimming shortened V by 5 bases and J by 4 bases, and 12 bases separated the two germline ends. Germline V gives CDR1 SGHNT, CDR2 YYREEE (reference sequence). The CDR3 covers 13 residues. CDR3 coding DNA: TGTGCCAGCAGTTCCCGAGGACTCACTGAAGCTTTCTTT. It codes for CASSSRGLTEAFF.

The CDR3 sequence is CASSLDSPYEQYF. The CDR3 nucleotides read TGTGCCAGCAGCTTAGACAGTCCCTACGAGCAGTACTTC. The rearrangement links TRBV7-2 to TRBJ2-7; D not certain. The CDR3 runs 13 residues. CDR1 and CDR2 from the germline V gene are SGHTA and FQGNSA. Trimming pared 1 base from V and 2 bases from J, leaving 6 bases between.

The CDR3 DNA follows: TGCAGCGTTAAACCAGGGGTCCCCCAAGAGACCCAGTACTTC. Protein product: CSVKPGVPQETQYF. This rearrangement joins TRBV29-1 to TRBJ2-5; D is perhaps TRBD1 (6 bases). Trimming cost V 5 bases and J 1 base, with 14 bases left between them. CDR1 and CDR2 from the germline V gene are SQVTM and ANQGSEA. The CDR3 covers 14 residues.

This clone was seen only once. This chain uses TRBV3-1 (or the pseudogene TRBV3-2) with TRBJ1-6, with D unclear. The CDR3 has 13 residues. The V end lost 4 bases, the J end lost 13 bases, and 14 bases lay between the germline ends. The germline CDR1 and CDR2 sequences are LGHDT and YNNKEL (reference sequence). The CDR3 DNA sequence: TGTGCCAGCAGCCGAGCTGGAGCAACCCCCCTCCACTTT. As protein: CASSRAGATPLHF.

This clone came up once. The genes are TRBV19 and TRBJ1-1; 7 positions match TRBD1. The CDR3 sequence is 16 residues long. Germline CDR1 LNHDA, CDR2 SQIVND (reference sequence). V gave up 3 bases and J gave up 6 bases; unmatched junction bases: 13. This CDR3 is CASSIPRTGSGAEAFF. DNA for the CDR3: TGTGCCAGTAGTATTCCTAGGACAGGCTCAGGCGCTGAAGCTTTCTTT.

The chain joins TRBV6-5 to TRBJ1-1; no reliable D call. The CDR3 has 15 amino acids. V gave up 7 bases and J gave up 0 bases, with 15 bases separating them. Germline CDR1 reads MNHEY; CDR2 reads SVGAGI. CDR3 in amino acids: CASIRDLPLNTEAFF. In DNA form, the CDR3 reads TGTGCCAGCATACGGGATCTCCCCCTGAACACTGAAGCTTTCTTT.

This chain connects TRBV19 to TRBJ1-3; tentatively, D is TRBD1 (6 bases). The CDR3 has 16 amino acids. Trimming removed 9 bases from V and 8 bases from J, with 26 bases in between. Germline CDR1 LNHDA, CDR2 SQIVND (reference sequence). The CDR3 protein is CASSGLTILWTDTIYF. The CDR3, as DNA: TGTGCCAGCTCGGGCCTAACTATTCTCTGGACAGACACCATATATTTT.

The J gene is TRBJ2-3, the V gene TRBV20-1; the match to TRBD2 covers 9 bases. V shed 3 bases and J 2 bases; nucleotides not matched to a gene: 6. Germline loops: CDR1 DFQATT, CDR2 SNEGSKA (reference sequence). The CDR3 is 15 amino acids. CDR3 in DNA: TGCAGTGCTAGTGCTGCGGGGGGGCCCACAGATACGCAGTATTTT. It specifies CSASAAGGPTDTQYF.

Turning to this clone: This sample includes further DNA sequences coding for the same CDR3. The DNA of the CDR3 is TGTGCCAGTAGTATTTCCAGGGGAAATGAGCAGTTCTTC. Translated, it gives CASSISRGNEQFF. V is TRBV19 and J is TRBJ2-1, with TRBD1 as a possible D gene (6 bases). Germline V gene data show CDR1 as LNHDA and CDR2 as SQIVND (reference sequence). The CDR3 totals 13 residues. The V and J ends lost 3 bases and 7 bases respectively, with 10 bases between them.

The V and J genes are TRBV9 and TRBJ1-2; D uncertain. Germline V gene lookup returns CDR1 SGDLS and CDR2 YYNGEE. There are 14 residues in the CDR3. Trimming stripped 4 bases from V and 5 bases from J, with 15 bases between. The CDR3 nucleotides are TGTGCCAGCAGCTTCAGATTCGACACGTATGGCTACACCTTC. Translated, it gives CASSFRFDTYGYTF. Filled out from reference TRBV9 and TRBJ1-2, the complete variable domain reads DSGVTQTPKHLITATGQRVTLRCSPRSGDLSVYWYQQSLDQGLQFLIQYYNGEERAKGNILERFSAQQFPDLHSELNLSSLELGDSALYFCASSFRFDTYGYTFGSGTRLTVV.

CDR3: CASRLQGAFSSYNSPLHF. CDR3 DNA: TGTGCCAGCAGATTACAGGGGGCTTTCAGCTCCTATAATTCACCCCTCCACTTT. This rearrangement joins TRBV5-4 to TRBJ1-6; TRBD1 aligns across 9 bases. Germline V gives CDR1 SGHNT, CDR2 YYREEE (reference sequence). This CDR3 has 18 residues. Trimming took 5 bases from V and 0 from J; bases not matched to a gene: 9.

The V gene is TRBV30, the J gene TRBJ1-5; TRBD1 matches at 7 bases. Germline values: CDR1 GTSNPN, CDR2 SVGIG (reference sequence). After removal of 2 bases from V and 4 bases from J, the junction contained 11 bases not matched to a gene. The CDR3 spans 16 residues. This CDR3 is CAWSRGGQGENQPQHF. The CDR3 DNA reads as TGTGCCTGGAGTAGAGGGGGGCAGGGGGAAAATCAGCCCCAGCATTTT.

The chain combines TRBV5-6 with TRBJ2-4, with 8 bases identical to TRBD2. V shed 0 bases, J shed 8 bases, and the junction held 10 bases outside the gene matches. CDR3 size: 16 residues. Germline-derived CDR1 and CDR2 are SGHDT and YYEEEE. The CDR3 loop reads CASSLGAGGGMDIQYF. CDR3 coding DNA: TGTGCCAGCAGCTTGGGTGCGGGGGGAGGGATGGACATTCAGTACTTC.

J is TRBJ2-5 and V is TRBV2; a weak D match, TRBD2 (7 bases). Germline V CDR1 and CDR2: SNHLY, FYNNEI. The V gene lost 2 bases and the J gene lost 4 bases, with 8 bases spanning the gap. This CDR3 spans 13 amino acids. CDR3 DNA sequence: TGTGCCAGCAGTGAAAGGGGGGGAGAGACCCAGTACTTC. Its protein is CASSERGGETQYF. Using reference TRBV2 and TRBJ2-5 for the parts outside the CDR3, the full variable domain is EPEVTQTPSHQVTQMGQEVILRCVPISNHLYFYWYRQILGQKVEFLVSFYNNEISEKSEIFDDQFSVERPDGSNFTLKIRSTKLEDSAMYFCASSERGGETQYFGPGTRLLVL.

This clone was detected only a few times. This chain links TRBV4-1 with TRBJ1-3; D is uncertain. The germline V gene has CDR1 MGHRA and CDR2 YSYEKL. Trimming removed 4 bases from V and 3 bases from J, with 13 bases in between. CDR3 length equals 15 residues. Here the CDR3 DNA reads TGCGCCAGCAGCCTCCTCGGGGTATTTGGAAACACCATATATTTT. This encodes CASSLLGVFGNTIYF.

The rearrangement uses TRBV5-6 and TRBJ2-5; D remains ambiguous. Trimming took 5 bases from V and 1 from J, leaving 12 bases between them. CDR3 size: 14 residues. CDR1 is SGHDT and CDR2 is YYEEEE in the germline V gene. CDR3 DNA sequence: TGTGCCAGCAGTCCAGGAACACTCCAAGAGACCCAGTACTTC. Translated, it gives CASSPGTLQETQYF.

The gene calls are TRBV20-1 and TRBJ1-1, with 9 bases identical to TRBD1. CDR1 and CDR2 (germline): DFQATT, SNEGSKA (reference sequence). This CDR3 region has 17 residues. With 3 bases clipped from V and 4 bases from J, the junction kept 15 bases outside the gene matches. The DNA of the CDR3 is TGCAGTGCTAGTGGTCGAGTGTTCGGACAGGGGACCACTGAAGCTTTCTTT. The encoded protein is CSASGRVFGQGTTEAFF.

CDR3 in DNA: TGTGCCTGGAGTATTGGGACAGGGGACTCCTTAGAGTTCTTC. This sequence encodes CAWSIGTGDSLEFF. V gene TRBV30 combines with J gene TRBJ2-1; 10 bases line up with TRBD1. V was pared by 2 bases and J by 14 bases, with 12 bases of the junction left unmatched. The V gene's germline CDR1 is GTSNPN and CDR2 SVGIG (reference sequence). The CDR3 loop spans 14 amino acids. The variable domain in full, with the rest retrieved from reference TRBV30 and TRBJ2-1, is SQTIHQWPATLVQPVGSPLSLECTVEGTSNPNLYWYRQAAGRGLQLLFYSVGIGQISSEVPQNLSASRPQDRQFILSSKKLLLSDSGFYLCAWSIGTGDSLEFFGPGTRLTVL.

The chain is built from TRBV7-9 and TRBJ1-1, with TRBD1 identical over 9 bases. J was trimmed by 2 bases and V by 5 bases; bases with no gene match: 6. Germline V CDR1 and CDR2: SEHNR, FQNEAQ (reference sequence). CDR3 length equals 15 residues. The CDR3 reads CASSDGQGINTEAFF. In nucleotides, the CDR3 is TGTGCCAGCAGCGACGGACAGGGGATCAACACTGAAGCTTTCTTT.

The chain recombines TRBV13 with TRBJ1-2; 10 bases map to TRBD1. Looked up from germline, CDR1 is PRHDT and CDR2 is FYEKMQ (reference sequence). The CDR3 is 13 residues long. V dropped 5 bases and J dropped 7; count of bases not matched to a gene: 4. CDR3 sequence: CASSPDRGPGYTF. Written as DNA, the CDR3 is TGTGCCAGCAGCCCCGACAGGGGGCCTGGCTACACCTTC.

In nucleotides, the CDR3 is TGTGCCAGCAGCTCCCGGCGGGGGGACGCCTACGAGCAGTACTTC. Its protein is CASSSRRGDAYEQYF. The chain is built from TRBV13 and TRBJ2-7; 8 bases are a match to TRBD2. Losses at the gene ends were 4 bases for V and 2 bases for J; bases not matched to a gene: 7. The CDR3 loop spans 15 amino acids. Germline V lookup: CDR1 PRHDT, CDR2 FYEKMQ (reference sequence).

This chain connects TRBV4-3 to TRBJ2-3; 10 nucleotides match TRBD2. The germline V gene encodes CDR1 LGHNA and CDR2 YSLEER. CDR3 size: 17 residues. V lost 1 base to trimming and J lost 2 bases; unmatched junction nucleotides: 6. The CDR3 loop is CASSQGLAGALTDTQYF. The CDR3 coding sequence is TGCGCCAGCAGCCAAGGCCTAGCGGGGGCCCTCACAGATACGCAGTATTTT.

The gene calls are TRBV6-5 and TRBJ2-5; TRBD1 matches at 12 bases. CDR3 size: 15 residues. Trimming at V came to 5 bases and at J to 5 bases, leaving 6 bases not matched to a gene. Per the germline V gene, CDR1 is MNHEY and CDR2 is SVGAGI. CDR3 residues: CASSRDRGRRETQYF. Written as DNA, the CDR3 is TGTGCCAGCAGTAGGGACAGGGGGCGACGTGAGACCCAGTACTTC.